The subject of this entry is one T cell receptor (beta chain). This sample stems from a study of cytomegalovirus exposure and HLA in healthy donors. Using immunoSEQ multiplex PCR, the repertoire was profiled, and TCRdb retains in-frame clones only, with some absent. Of some 110,000 clones listed, approximately 86% are singletons. The CDR3 length is 16 residues. The V gene lost 4 bases and the J gene lost 4 bases, with 19 bases spanning the gap. Germline V lookup: CDR1 LGHNA, CDR2 YNFKEQ. The clonotype was recovered from a man younger than 35 in good health and CMV-seropositive. The sample taken for sequencing was PBMCs. This chain links TRBV4-2 with TRBJ1-2; TRBD1 might be the D (5 bases). The CDR3 DNA reads as TGTGCCAGCAGCCTGGAGTGGACACCAGAGATCTATGGCTACACCTTC. Translating gives CASSLEWTPEIYGYTF.